This T cell receptor beta chain was observed in a study of long-term antiretroviral therapy in people with HIV. Regarding the study as a whole: At every time point, clones expanded before ART dominated the repertoire. HIV repertoires had narrower CDR3 length ranges than controls.

A note on this clone: The antigen is not known.

Germline CDR1 is PRHDT and CDR2 is FYEKMQ (reference sequence). V was pared by 0 bases and J by 3 bases, with 1 base of the junction left unmatched. This CDR3 comprises 15 residues. It was version v3.0 of the immunoSEQ assay that was run at survey level. The repertoire was sequenced with immunoSEQ multiplex PCR; TCRdb's copy has only in-frame clones and lacks some. Here the sample spans just over 35,000 clones, over 75% being singletons. The starting material was unsorted PBMCs, obtained 0.6 years after starting antiretroviral therapy. This clonotype originated in a man aged 18 to 35 with HIV. J is TRBJ2-7 and V is TRBV13; 11 bases fit TRBD1. The CDR3 region is CASSLGGTGGYEQYF. The CDR3 nucleotides are TGTGCCAGCAGCTTAGGCGGGACAGGGGGCTACGAGCAGTACTTC.